The 20 T cell receptor beta chains below were found in one sample sequenced in a study of neurological immune-mediated disorders. TCRdb itself ran the 5' RACE reads through MiXCR, one entry per CDR3 protein. The table lists around 33,000 distinct CDR3 sequences, less than 8.5% of them singletons. The sample comprised PBMCs. Receptors originate from a woman aged 40-49 years in good health.

This clonotype was observed many times. The chain joins TRBV5-1 to TRBJ2-7, with 12 bases aligning to TRBD2. V dropped 1 base and J dropped 5; count of bases not matched to a gene: 7. Germline V gene data show CDR1 as SGHRS and CDR2 as YFSETQ. The CDR3 has 16 residues. CDR3 protein: CASSLRLAGETHEQYF. The CDR3 bases are TGCGCCAGCAGCTTGAGACTAGCGGGAGAAACCCACGAGCAGTACTTC.

This clonotype was detected many times. This rearrangement joins TRBV11-3 to TRBJ2-7; TRBD2 might be the D (7 bases). Trimming stripped 8 bases from V and 0 bases from J, with 8 bases between. Per germline, CDR1 SGHNT and CDR2 YENEEA. This CDR3 region has 12 residues. The CDR3 sequence: CASAGASYEQYF. The CDR3 bases are TGTGCCAGCGCGGGGGCCTCCTACGAGCAGTACTTC.

There are many counts of this clonotype. The J gene is TRBJ2-5, the V gene TRBV5-1; 9 bases agree with TRBD2. The J segment lost 1 base and the V segment lost 0 bases, leaving 4 bases of the junction unmatched. Germline CDR1 SGHRS, CDR2 YFSETQ. The CDR3 is 16 amino acids. The CDR3 sequence: CASSLVASGAQETQYF. CDR3 coding DNA: TGCGCCAGCAGCTTGGTGGCTAGCGGGGCCCAAGAGACCCAGTACTTC.

This clonotype was seen ten or more times. This chain uses TRBV2 with TRBJ2-1, with D tentatively TRBD2 (5 bases). Germline V gives CDR1 SNHLY, CDR2 FYNNEI. Trimming shortened V by 11 bases and J by 7 bases, and 18 bases separated the two germline ends. The CDR3 extends over 13 amino acids. CDR3 loop: CALGASGGNEQFF. CDR3 nucleotide sequence: TGTGCCCTGGGAGCGTCCGGCGGGAATGAGCAGTTCTTC.

The chain employs TRBV2 and TRBJ1-3; D unclear. Germline CDR1 and CDR2: SNHLY and FYNNEI. Trimming took off 10 bases at V and 0 bases at J, with 10 bases between the two ends. The CDR3 is made up of 13 amino acids. CDR3 residues: CATIVDSGNTIYF. CDR3 in DNA: TGTGCCACTATAGTTGACTCTGGAAACACCATATATTTT.

This clonotype was counted many times. The chain recombines TRBV27 with TRBJ1-2, with D maybe TRBD1 (6 bases). Germline-derived CDR1 and CDR2 are MNHEY and SMNVEV (reference sequence). The CDR3 is made up of 12 amino acids. Trimming left V 6 bases short and J 8 bases short, with 13 bases between. CDR3 protein: CASRTGTRGYTF. The DNA for the CDR3 is TGTGCCAGCAGAACAGGGACTCGGGGCTACACCTTC.

This clonotype was detected ten times or more. This chain uses TRBV3-1 with TRBJ2-7, with D possibly being TRBD1 or TRBD2 (5 bases each). V dropped 1 base and J dropped 3 bases, with 13 bases sitting between them. The CDR3 totals 15 residues. CDR1 is LGHDT, CDR2 YNNKEL, per germline (reference sequence). CDR3 DNA: TGTGCCAGCAGCCAAGCCCCCGGGGCTAACTACGAGCAGTACTTC. Its protein product is CASSQAPGANYEQYF.

This clonotype occurred many times. J is TRBJ1-5 and V is TRBV20-1; 10 nucleotides match TRBD1. Trimming at V came to 5 bases and at J to 2 bases, leaving 3 bases not matched to a gene. The germline gives CDR1 DFQATT, CDR2 SNEGSKA (reference sequence). The CDR3 is 14 amino acids. The CDR3, as DNA: TGCAGTGCTGGACAGGGGGGAGGCAATCAGCCCCAGCATTTT. Amino acids: CSAGQGGGNQPQHF.

The chain employs TRBV10-3 and TRBJ2-1; TRBD1 aligns across 7 bases. Gene TRBJ2-5 matches the end of the DNA better, so the J call may be wrong. Germline V gene data show CDR1 as ENHRY and CDR2 as SYGVKD. The CDR3 loop spans 15 amino acids. This CDR3 reads CAITDSTGLVETQYF. In DNA, the CDR3 is TGTGCCATCACTGATTCGACAGGGTTGGTAGAGACCCAGTACTTC.

This clonotype occurred many times. The chain carries TRBV5-1 and TRBJ1-2; TRBD1 is a possible D gene (6 bases). This CDR3 has 13 residues. Deletions cut 3 bases from V and 4 bases from J, with 10 bases between. Germline CDR1 is SGHRS and CDR2 is YFSETQ. The CDR3 sequence is CASSSDSTYGYTF. The CDR3 DNA follows: TGCGCCAGCAGCTCGGACAGTACCTATGGCTACACCTTC.

The V call is TRBV6-1, the J call TRBJ1-2; maybe TRBD1 (5 bases). The CDR3 runs to 14 residues. With 0 bases removed from V and 4 bases from J, the gap between germline ends came to 9 bases. Germline V gene data show CDR1 as MNHNS and CDR2 as SASEGT. CDR3 nucleotides: TGTGCCAGCAGTGAAGCTGGGGGGTCCTATGGCTACACCTTC. Its translation is CASSEAGGSYGYTF.

At least ten counts were recorded for this clonotype. The rearrangement links TRBV2 to TRBJ1-4; D call uncertain. CDR3 length equals 13 residues. Germline CDR1 SNHLY, CDR2 FYNNEI. The ends were cut back, 2 bases at V and 4 bases at J, with 5 bases in the middle. This CDR3 reads CASSEQFNEKLFF. For the CDR3, the DNA is TGTGCCAGCAGTGAACAGTTTAATGAAAAACTGTTTTTT.

This clonotype was detected ten times or more. V usage is TRBV5-4 and J usage is TRBJ2-3, with D possibly TRBD2 on 6 matching bases. Germline assignment: CDR1 SGHNT and CDR2 YYREEE (reference sequence). The CDR3 is 15 amino acids. Between the trimmed V and J ends, which lost 4 bases and 1 base, there was a span of 13 bases. The CDR3 nucleotides are TGTGCCAGCAGCATGGGGACTGCGGGCACAGATACGCAGTATTTT. Its translation is CASSMGTAGTDTQYF.

Comment on this clonotype: Just one base apart from a much larger clone, this may be a read error. The rearrangement uses TRBV6-5 and TRBJ1-1; D is uncertain. The CDR3 extends over 12 amino acids. The ends were cut back, 8 bases at V and 1 base at J, with 8 bases in the middle. CDR1 is MNHEY, CDR2 SVGAGI, per germline. The CDR3 DNA follows: TGTGCCAGCGGGTACGGGAACACTGAAGCTTTCTTT. It yields the protein CASGYGNTEAFF.

Ten or more counts support this clonotype. The rearrangement joins TRBV20-1 to TRBJ2-4; TRBD2 matches at 8 bases. This CDR3 has 15 amino acids. With V trimmed by 0 bases and J by 7 bases, 8 bases remained unmatched. Germline CDR1 is DFQATT and CDR2 is SNEGSKA (reference sequence). The CDR3 nucleotides read TGCAGTGCTAGAGAGGGGGGCGGGGGGAAGAACATTCAGTACTTC. This codes for CSAREGGGGKNIQYF.

This clonotype was recorded at least ten times. The J gene is TRBJ2-1, the V gene TRBV29-1; 7 nucleotides line up with TRBD1. The CDR3 is made up of 16 amino acids. The V gene's germline CDR1 is SQVTM and CDR2 ANQGSEA. The J segment lost 0 bases and the V segment lost 5 bases, leaving 10 bases of the junction unmatched. CDR3 sequence reads: CSVRDRELSSYNEQFF. CDR3 nucleotides: TGCAGCGTTCGAGACAGGGAGTTGAGCTCCTACAATGAGCAGTTCTTC.

This clonotype occurred many times. The chain couples TRBV6-2 or TRBV6-3 to TRBJ2-7; 10 bases agree with TRBD2. The CDR3 has 15 residues. V lost 6 bases, J lost 0 bases, and 5 bases stayed unmatched. Germline CDR1 reads MNHEY; CDR2 reads SVGEGT. The CDR3 DNA sequence: TGTGCCAGCAGACCTAGCGGGGGTAGCTCCTACGAGCAGTACGTC. This codes for CASRPSGGSSYEQYV.

Many counts were recorded for this clonotype. The genes are TRBV4-1 and TRBJ1-5; 10 bases agree with TRBD1. J lost 7 bases, V lost 8 bases, and 5 bases had no gene match. CDR1 and CDR2 (germline): MGHRA, YSYEKL. The CDR3 is made up of 13 amino acids. CDR3 DNA sequence: TGCGCCAGCGGGGGACAGGGGAACCAGCCCCAGCATTTT. The encoded protein is CASGGQGNQPQHF.

This clonotype has more than one count but fewer than ten. V usage is TRBV5-1 and J usage is TRBJ2-1; D call uncertain. Germline V gene sequence: CDR1 SGHRS, CDR2 YFSETQ. The germline V and J ends were trimmed by 2 bases and 5 bases, with 11 bases remaining between them. The CDR3 extends over 14 amino acids. The CDR3, as DNA: TGCGCCAGCAGCTTAGGCGGTACAGACAATGAGCAGTTCTTC. Encoded protein: CASSLGGTDNEQFF.

This clonotype was seen at least ten times. The rearrangement links TRBV6-5 to TRBJ1-5; D is perhaps TRBD1 (5 bases). V shed 5 bases and J shed 6 bases, with 14 bases lying between them. CDR1 is MNHEY and CDR2 is SVGAGI in the germline V gene. The CDR3 is 14 residues long. CDR3 sequence reads: CASSPQGMGQPQHF. In nucleotides, the CDR3 is TGTGCCAGCAGTCCCCAGGGTATGGGTCAGCCCCAGCATTTT.